The following is a T cell receptor (beta chain) sequence with its context. Enrolled during active infection, Seattle patients were then followed longitudinally. The CDR3 loop spans 16 amino acids. Germline lookup yields CDR1 SGHRS and CDR2 YFSETQ. With 2 bases clipped from V and 3 bases from J, the junction kept 7 bases outside the gene matches. Under the authors' procedure: Cell counts per sample came from amplifying reference gene primers. Assay used: immunoSEQ multiplex PCR; TCRdb lists only in-frame clones, some missing. Clone size and the V and J calls come from that table; the DNA yielded D and trimming. This table holds about 50,000 clones, just over 85% found once. This sample was included in a study of blood T cell repertoires in COVID-19. Study at large: Italy, Spain and the United States were the sources of the convalescent and acute COVID-19 samples. Nucleic acid was either cDNA or gDNA, and it came from T cells, B-cell-depleted T cells, or PBMCs.

The chain carries TRBV5-1 and TRBJ2-5; 10 nucleotides agree with TRBD2. The receptor was isolated from a woman aged 80 or older with COVID-19, enrolled during active disease. Material: peripheral blood. The CDR3 DNA sequence: TGCGCCAGCAGCTTCCTAGCGGGAGTTTCAAAAGAGACCCAGTACTTC. Protein: CASSFLAGVSKETQYF.